The clone carrying this TCR beta chain came up many times. Its antigen is still unknown. V was trimmed by 6 bases and J by 6 bases, leaving 19 bases between them. The CDR3 sequence is 14 residues long. The germline V gene encodes CDR1 DFQATT and CDR2 SNEGSKA (reference sequence). This specimen comes from a study of T cells after yellow fever vaccination. Study results and caveats: Post-booster repertoires again held most primary-vaccination clones (roughly 95% CD4, roughly 88% CD8). Researchers noted that a small share of clonotypes showed up in both CD4 and CD8 compartments. Sorted repertoires could include abundant contaminating clonotypes from bulk cells.

TCR cDNA, made by 5'RACE template switching, carried an added universal primer site and UMIs. TCRdb independently ran MiXCR on the 5' RACE reads; one entry per CDR3 protein. The sample gives 200,000 or so distinct CDR3 sequences, less than 7.5% of which show up once; 1% to 1.2% is in the top ten. Source: CD4+ T cells sorted from PBMCs, taken on the day of the yellow fever booster vaccination. The TCR sequence derives from a man aged 30 to 39 who received the YFV17D yellow fever vaccine. The V and J genes are TRBV20-1 and TRBJ2-3; perhaps TRBD2 as D (6 bases). The CDR3 nucleotides are TGCAGTGCAGCCCCGGGTGCGGGACGGGATACGCAGTATTTT. Translation: CSAAPGAGRDTQYF.